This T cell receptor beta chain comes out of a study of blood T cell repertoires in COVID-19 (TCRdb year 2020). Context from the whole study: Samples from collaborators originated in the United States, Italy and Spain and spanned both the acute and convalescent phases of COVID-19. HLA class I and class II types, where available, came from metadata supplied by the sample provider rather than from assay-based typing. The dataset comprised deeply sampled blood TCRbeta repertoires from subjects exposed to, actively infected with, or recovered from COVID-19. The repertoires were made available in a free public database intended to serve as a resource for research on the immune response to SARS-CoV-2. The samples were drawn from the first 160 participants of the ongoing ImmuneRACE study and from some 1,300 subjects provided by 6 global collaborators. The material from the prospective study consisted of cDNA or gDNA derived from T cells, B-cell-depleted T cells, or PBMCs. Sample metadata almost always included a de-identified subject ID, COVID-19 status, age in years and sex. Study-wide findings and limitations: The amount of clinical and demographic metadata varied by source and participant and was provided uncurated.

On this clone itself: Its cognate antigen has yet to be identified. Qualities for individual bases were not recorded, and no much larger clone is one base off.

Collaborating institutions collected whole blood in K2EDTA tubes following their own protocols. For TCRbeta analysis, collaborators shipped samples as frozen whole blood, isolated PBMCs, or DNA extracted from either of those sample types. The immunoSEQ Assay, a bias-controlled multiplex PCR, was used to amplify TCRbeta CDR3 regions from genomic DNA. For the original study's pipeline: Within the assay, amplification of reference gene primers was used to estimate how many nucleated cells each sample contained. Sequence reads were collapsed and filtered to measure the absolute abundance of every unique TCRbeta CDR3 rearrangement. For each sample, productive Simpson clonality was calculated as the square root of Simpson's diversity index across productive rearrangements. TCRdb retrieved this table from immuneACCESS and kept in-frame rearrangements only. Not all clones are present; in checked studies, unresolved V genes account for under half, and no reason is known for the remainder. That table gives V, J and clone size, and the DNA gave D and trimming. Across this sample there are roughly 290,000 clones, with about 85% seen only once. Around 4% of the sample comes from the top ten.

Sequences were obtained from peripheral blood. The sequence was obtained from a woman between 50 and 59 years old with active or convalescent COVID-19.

The CDR3 has the sequence CASIEGGTSGRRQFF. The nucleotide sequence reads TGTGCCAGCATCGAGGGAGGGACTAGCGGGAGGAGGCAGTTCTTC. The sequence is built from TRBV2 and TRBJ2-1, with 15 central nucleotides matching TRBD2. From its cysteine to its phenylalanine, the CDR3 spans 15 amino acids. Solely the CDR3 DNA is kept, with 45 bases framed from the first base. The germline V and J ends show losses of 7 bases and 12 bases respectively, and no gene match explains 10 bases of the junction. CDR1 and CDR2, per the germline V gene, are SNHLY and FYNNEI.